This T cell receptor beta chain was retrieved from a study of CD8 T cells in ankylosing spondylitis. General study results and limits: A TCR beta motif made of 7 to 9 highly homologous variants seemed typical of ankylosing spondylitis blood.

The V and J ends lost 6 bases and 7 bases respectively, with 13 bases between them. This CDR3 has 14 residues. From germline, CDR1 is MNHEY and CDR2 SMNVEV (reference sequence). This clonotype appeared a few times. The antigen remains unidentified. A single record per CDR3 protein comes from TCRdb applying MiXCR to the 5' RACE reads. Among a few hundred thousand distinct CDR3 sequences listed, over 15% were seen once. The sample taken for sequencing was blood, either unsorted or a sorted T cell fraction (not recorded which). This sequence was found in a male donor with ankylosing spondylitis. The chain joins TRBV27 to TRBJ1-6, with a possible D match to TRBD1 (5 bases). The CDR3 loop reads CASRRTLGNSPLHF. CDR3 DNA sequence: TGTGCCAGCAGGAGGACACTAGGGAATTCACCCCTCCACTTT.